A single sample is the source of the 26 T cell receptor beta chains below, sequenced in a study of human T cells and chemical hapten exposure. Specified time point: patch test 3, about 24 weeks after DPC sensitization. As to treatment: therapeutic diphenylcyclopropenone sensitization with weekly scalp DPC. TCRdb re-called the RACE reads through MiXCR, storing one row per CDR3 protein. Here the sample spans 70,000 or so distinct CDR3 sequences, roughly 11% being singletons. The sample here was whole blood, taken in connection with sensitization to the hapten diphenylcyclopropenone (DPC). The receptors originated from a woman aged 45-59 years with alopecia areata. Some clones in this sample may be carry-over from other donors' samples.

This clonotype was seen at least ten times. The chain has TRBV12-3 or TRBV12-4 and TRBJ1-2; no clear D gene. Trimming took 6 bases from V and 3 from J, leaving 11 bases between them. The CDR3 has 13 amino acids. The CDR3 region is CASSPRRHYGYTF. As DNA, the CDR3 is TGTGCCAGCAGCCCCAGACGCCACTATGGCTACACCTTC.

This clonotype has a count of ten or more. The DNA for the CDR3 is TGTGCCAGCAGCTTCGGACATGAAAACACAGATACGCAGTATTTT. Its protein is CASSFGHENTDTQYF. The chain carries TRBV7-9 and TRBJ2-3; D may be TRBD1 (5 bases). With 3 bases removed from V and 2 bases from J, the gap between germline ends came to 12 bases. The CDR3 covers 15 residues. Germline V gene lookup returns CDR1 SEHNR and CDR2 FQNEAQ (reference sequence).

This clonotype was seen only a few times. The chain carries TRBV27 and TRBJ1-1, with no clear D. Trimming took off 3 bases at V and 6 bases at J, with 14 bases between the two ends. This CDR3 has 14 residues. CDR1 and CDR2 (germline): MNHEY, SMNVEV (reference sequence). This CDR3 is CASSFEGGNAEAFF. The CDR3 DNA reads TGTGCCAGCAGTTTTGAGGGTGGCAACGCTGAAGCTTTCTTT.

This clonotype appeared many times. J is TRBJ1-1 and V is TRBV2; no definite D call. V was trimmed by 4 bases and J by 5 bases, leaving 8 bases between them. CDR3 length equals 12 residues. Per germline, CDR1 SNHLY and CDR2 FYNNEI. CDR3 DNA sequence: TGTGCCAGCAGTGGTGTATATACTGAAGCTTTCTTT. Encoded protein: CASSGVYTEAFF.

The chain joins TRBV5-1 to TRBJ2-5; 7 nucleotides align to TRBD1. Trimming took 3 bases from V and 4 from J; bases not matched to a gene: 3. The CDR3 has 13 residues. The germline V gene encodes CDR1 SGHRS and CDR2 YFSETQ. This CDR3 reads CASSSRGRETQYF. CDR3 nucleotide sequence: TGCGCCAGCAGCTCGAGGGGGCGAGAGACCCAGTACTTC.

This clonotype was recorded many times. This chain uses TRBV28 with TRBJ2-7; D is tentatively TRBD1 or TRBD2 (5 bases each). Germline V gene lookup returns CDR1 MDHEN and CDR2 SYDVKM. V was shortened by 8 bases and J by 6 bases, with 14 bases between the two germline ends. There are 12 residues in the CDR3. This CDR3 is CASAWDGSEQYF. CDR3 bases: TGTGCCAGCGCGTGGGACGGTTCCGAGCAGTACTTC.

This clonotype was observed at least ten times. The rearrangement joins TRBV27 to TRBJ1-2, with D possibly TRBD1 on 5 matching bases. Germline assignment: CDR1 MNHEY and CDR2 SMNVEV (reference sequence). The length of the CDR3 is 16 residues. Trimming left V 5 bases short and J 0 bases short, with 16 bases between. The CDR3 bases are TGTGCCAGCAGTCCGGGCGTTGGGGGGACTAACTATGGCTACACCTTC. This sequence encodes CASSPGVGGTNYGYTF.

The J gene is TRBJ2-7, the V gene TRBV28; 9 nucleotides match TRBD2. This CDR3 is built from 14 residues. V shed 6 bases, J shed 2 bases, and the junction held 5 bases outside the gene matches. The V gene's germline CDR1 is MDHEN and CDR2 SYDVKM. This CDR3 is CASSFSGSPYEQYF. CDR3 bases: TGTGCCAGCAGCTTTAGCGGGAGTCCCTACGAGCAGTACTTC.

This clonotype came up many times. The V call is TRBV7-2, the J call TRBJ1-6, with D possibly TRBD1 on 5 matching bases. V lost 1 base to trimming and J lost 7 bases, with 11 bases between them. This CDR3 is built from 15 residues. CDR1 and CDR2 (germline): SGHTA, FQGNSA. CDR3 protein: CASSLVGPLNSPLHF. CDR3 sequence (DNA): TGTGCCAGCAGCTTAGTGGGGCCACTAAATTCACCCCTCCACTTT. The full variable domain, rest sourced from reference TRBV7-2 and TRBJ1-6, is GAGVSQSPSNKVTEKGKDVELRCDPISGHTALYWYRQSLGQGLEFLIYFQGNSAPDKSGLPSDRFSAERTGGSVSTLTIQRTQQEDSAVYLCASSLVGPLNSPLHFGNGTRLTVT.

This clonotype was seen many times. The chain links TRBV12-5 to TRBJ1-5; D gene unclear. The CDR3 length is 10 residues. From germline, CDR1 is LGHNT and CDR2 FRNRAP. The V end was cut by 2 bases, the J end by 13 bases, with 6 bases between. The CDR3 region has the DNA TGTGCTAGTGGTTTGCCGGGACAGCATTTT. Protein sequence: CASGLPGQHF.

This clonotype was seen many times. V and J are TRBV6-5 and TRBJ2-1; the D gene could be TRBD1 or TRBD2 (5 bases each). This CDR3 contains 14 residues. Germline loops: CDR1 MNHEY, CDR2 SVGAGI. V gave up 4 bases and J gave up 2 bases, with 9 bases separating them. Written as DNA, the CDR3 is TGTGCCAGCAGTTCCCGGGGCGCCTACAATGAGCAGTTCTTC. Its translation is CASSSRGAYNEQFF.

V and J are TRBV7-2 and TRBJ2-7, with D possibly TRBD2 on 6 matching bases. Germline CDR1 is SGHTA and CDR2 is FQGNSA. V gave up 2 bases and J gave up 2 bases, with 13 bases separating them. The CDR3 is 15 residues long. The CDR3 sequence: CASSLNGRTAYEQYF. In nucleotides, the CDR3 is TGTGCCAGCAGCTTAAATGGGAGGACGGCCTACGAGCAGTACTTC.

V and J are TRBV12-2 and TRBJ2-1; no check of the table's D call, TRBD1, against the DNA was made. TRBV12-2 corresponds to a pseudogene. There are 16 residues in the CDR3. The CDR3 sequence: CASRLASDRGNNEQFF. The CDR3 DNA reads as TGTGCAAGTCGCTTAGCGAGCGACAGGGGCAACAATGAGCAGTTCTTC.

This clonotype has ten or more counts. The chain couples TRBV7-2 to TRBJ2-7; 7 bases align to TRBD2. The J segment lost 6 bases and the V segment lost 5 bases, leaving 10 bases of the junction unmatched. The CDR3 consists of 14 residues. Germline CDR1 and CDR2: SGHTA and FQGNSA. The chain's CDR3 is CASSPGRVGGEQYF. CDR3 sequence (DNA): TGTGCCAGCAGCCCAGGGAGGGTCGGGGGCGAGCAGTACTTC.

The chain combines TRBV10-3 with TRBJ1-2, with D possibly TRBD1 on 5 matching bases. The CDR3 contains 13 residues. CDR1 and CDR2 (germline): ENHRY, SYGVKD. V dropped 10 bases and J dropped 2 bases, with 14 bases sitting between them. CDR3 coding DNA: TGTGCCACCGCAGGGACGGGGAACTATGGCTACACCTTC. This codes for CATAGTGNYGYTF.

The rearrangement joins TRBV2 to TRBJ2-2; D is perhaps TRBD1 (5 bases). Trimming cost V 5 bases and J 1 base, with 8 bases left between them. This CDR3 is built from 14 residues. In germline, CDR1 is SNHLY, CDR2 FYNNEI. The chain's CDR3 is CASSRQLNTGELFF. CDR3 nucleotide sequence: TGTGCCAGCAGTCGACAGCTGAACACCGGGGAGCTGTTTTTT.

V is TRBV27 and J is TRBJ2-3; no firm D call. Trimming shortened V by 2 bases and J by 8 bases, and 11 bases separated the two germline ends. This CDR3 contains 13 residues. The germline CDR1 and CDR2 sequences are MNHEY and SMNVEV (reference sequence). CDR3: CASSLAARFTQYF. The CDR3 nucleotides read TGTGCCAGCAGTTTAGCCGCCCGGTTTACGCAGTATTTT.

This sequence joins TRBV5-4 and TRBJ2-3; 8 nucleotides match TRBD2. The CDR3 runs to 17 residues. Trimming took 4 bases from V and 0 from J; bases not matched to a gene: 10. Germline CDR1 reads SGHNT; CDR2 reads YYREEE (reference sequence). The CDR3 region has the DNA TGTGCCAGCAGCGGGATGACGGGAGGGCCTAGCACAGATACGCAGTATTTT. Residues: CASSGMTGGPSTDTQYF.

This clonotype was seen only a few times. The V and J genes are TRBV7-8 and TRBJ2-1; D is possibly TRBD1 (6 bases). CDR1 is SGHVS, CDR2 FQNEAQ, per germline. This CDR3 contains 15 residues. V was pared by 1 base and J by 1 base, with 8 bases between. This CDR3 reads CASSLVGGSYNEQFF. The CDR3 nucleotides are TGTGCCAGCAGCTTAGTAGGGGGTTCCTACAATGAGCAGTTCTTC.

This clonotype was recorded many times. The chain has TRBV2 and TRBJ1-5; D unresolved. There are 14 residues in the CDR3. Deletions cut 4 bases from V and 5 bases from J, with 12 bases between. CDR1 and CDR2 from the germline V gene are SNHLY and FYNNEI. CDR3 in amino acids: CASSGIQRHQPQHF. CDR3 nucleotide sequence: TGTGCCAGCAGTGGGATACAGCGCCATCAGCCCCAGCATTTT.

This clonotype was counted between two and nine times. V is TRBV24-1 and J is TRBJ2-3; the D is unclear. The length of the CDR3 is 11 residues. The germline gives CDR1 KGHDR, CDR2 SFDVKD. V shed 6 bases and J shed 3 bases, with 3 bases lying between them. CDR3 coding DNA: TGTGCCACCAGTTTTACAGATACGCAGTATTTT. Translation gives CATSFTDTQYF.

This clonotype was detected a few times. This chain links TRBV28 with TRBJ2-7; TRBD1 matches 10 bases. CDR1 and CDR2 from the germline V gene are MDHEN and SYDVKM. The CDR3 consists of 16 residues. V shed 3 bases, J shed 2 bases, and the junction held 7 bases outside the gene matches. CDR3 sequence: CASSFKPGQGTYEQYF. As DNA, the CDR3 is TGTGCCAGCAGTTTCAAGCCGGGACAGGGGACCTACGAGCAGTACTTC.

This clonotype was detected only a few times. V usage is TRBV29-1 and J usage is TRBJ1-1; 7 bases map to TRBD1. Germline V gives CDR1 SQVTM, CDR2 ANQGSEA. Trimming at V came to 6 bases and at J to 6 bases, leaving 7 bases not matched to a gene. The CDR3 is 12 amino acids. CDR3 sequence reads: CSVESGGAEAFF. CDR3 DNA: TGCAGCGTCGAATCAGGGGGGGCTGAAGCTTTCTTT.

This clonotype has at least ten counts. This chain links TRBV29-1 with TRBJ1-1; D gene uncertain. The CDR3 has 10 residues. CDR1 is SQVTM and CDR2 is ANQGSEA in the germline V gene. The DNA for the CDR3 is TGCAGACTTAGCCCCACTGAAGCTTTCTTT. It yields the protein CRLSPTEAFF. Filled out from reference TRBV29-1 and TRBJ1-1, the complete variable domain reads SAVISQKPSRDICQRGTSLTIQCQVDSQVTMMFWYRQQPGQSLTLIATANQGSEATYESGFVIDKFPISRPNLTFSTLTVSNMSPEDSSIYLCRLSPTEAFFGQGTRLTVV.

The rearrangement joins TRBV18 to TRBJ2-3; the D is unclear. This CDR3 comprises 15 residues. V was cut by 6 bases and J by 0 bases, with 13 bases left in between. The germline gives CDR1 KGHSH, CDR2 LQKENI. The CDR3 DNA sequence: TGTGCCAGCTCGCCGGAGCTGACTAGCACAGATACGCAGTATTTT. Amino acids: CASSPELTSTDTQYF.

The chain carries TRBV20-1 and TRBJ2-7; TRBD1 aligns across 10 bases. Germline V gene lookup returns CDR1 DFQATT and CDR2 SNEGSKA (reference sequence). This CDR3 comprises 14 residues. Trimming took 2 bases from V and 4 from J; bases not matched to a gene: 5. In DNA form, the CDR3 reads TGCAGTGCTAGACCGGGACAGGGGTTATACGAGCAGTACTTC. Protein: CSARPGQGLYEQYF.